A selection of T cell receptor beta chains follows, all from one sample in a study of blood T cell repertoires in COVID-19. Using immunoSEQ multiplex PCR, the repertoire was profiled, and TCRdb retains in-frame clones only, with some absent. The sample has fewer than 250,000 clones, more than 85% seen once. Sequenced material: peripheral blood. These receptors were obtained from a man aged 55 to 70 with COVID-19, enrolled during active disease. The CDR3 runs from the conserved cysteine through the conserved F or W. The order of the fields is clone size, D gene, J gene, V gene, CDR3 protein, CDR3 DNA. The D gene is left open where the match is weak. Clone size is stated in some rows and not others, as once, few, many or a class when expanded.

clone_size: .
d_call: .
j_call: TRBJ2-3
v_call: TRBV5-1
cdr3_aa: CASAEGGTQHTDTQYF
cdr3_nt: TGCGCCAGCGCCGAGGGGGGGACTCAACACACAGATACGCAGTATTTT

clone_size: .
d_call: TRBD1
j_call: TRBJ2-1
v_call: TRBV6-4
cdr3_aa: CASSREQGSYNEQFF
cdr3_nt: TGTGCCAGCAGTCGAGAACAGGGGTCCTACAATGAGCAGTTCTTC

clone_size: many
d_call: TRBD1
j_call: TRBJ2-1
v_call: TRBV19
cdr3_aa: CASRPTGVFYNEQFF
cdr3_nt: TGTGCCAGTAGACCTACAGGGGTATTCTACAATGAGCAGTTCTTC

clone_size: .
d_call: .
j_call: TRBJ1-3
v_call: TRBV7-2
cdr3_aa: CASSLRTSGNTIYF
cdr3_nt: TGTGCCAGCAGCTTAAGGACATCTGGAAACACCATATATTTT

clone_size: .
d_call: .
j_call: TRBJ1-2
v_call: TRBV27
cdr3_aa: CASSLSVQGYGYTF
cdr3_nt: TGTGCCAGCAGTTTATCGGTTCAGGGTTATGGCTACACCTTC

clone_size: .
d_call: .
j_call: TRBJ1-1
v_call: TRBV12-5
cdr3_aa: CASGATWYTEAFF
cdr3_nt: TGTGCTAGTGGCGCCACATGGTACACTGAAGCTTTCTTT

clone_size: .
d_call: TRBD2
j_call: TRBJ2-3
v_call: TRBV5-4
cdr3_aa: CASSLYRGGAQDTQYF
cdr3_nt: TGTGCCAGCAGCTTGTACCGCGGGGGGGCCCAAGATACGCAGTATTTT

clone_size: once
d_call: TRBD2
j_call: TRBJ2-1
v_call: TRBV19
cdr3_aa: CASTPTAAGSIYNEQFF
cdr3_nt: TGTGCCAGTACCCCTACAGCAGCGGGAAGCATCTACAATGAGCAGTTCTTC

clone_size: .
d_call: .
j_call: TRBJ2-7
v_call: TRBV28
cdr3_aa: CASTVTSSYEQYF
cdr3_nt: TGTGCCAGCACGGTCACTAGCTCCTACGAGCAGTACTTC

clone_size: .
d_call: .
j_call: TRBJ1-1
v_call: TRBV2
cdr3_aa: CASSTTMNTEAFF
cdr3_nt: TGTGCCAGCAGCACTACAATGAACACTGAAGCTTTCTTT